The 20 T cell receptor beta chains below were found in one sample sequenced in a study of shared clonotypes between healthy human individuals. TCRdb's table, derived via immunoSEQ multiplex PCR, lists solely in-frame clones and lacks some. This table has roughly 1.4 million clones, roughly 98.5% appearing once. The source material was naive CD4+ T cells sorted from blood. This sample's subset: CD45RA+ positively selected. These receptors came from a man between 25 and 39 years old in good health.

The chain joins TRBV19 to TRBJ2-7; D remains unclear. Germline CDR1 is LNHDA and CDR2 is SQIVND (reference sequence). V lost 11 bases to trimming and J lost 3 bases, with 8 bases between them. CDR3 length equals 10 residues. CDR3 in amino acids: CAVGFYEQYF. The CDR3 region has the DNA TGTGCCGTGGGATTCTACGAGCAGTACTTC.

The chain is built from TRBV2 and TRBJ2-1, with 8 bases lining up with TRBD1. CDR1 is SNHLY and CDR2 is FYNNEI in the germline V gene. Unmatched junction bases numbered 5, after V lost 6 bases and J lost 7 bases. The CDR3 consists of 13 residues. In nucleotides, the CDR3 is TGTGCCAGCAGCGAATACAGGGGGAATGAGCAGTTCTTC. Residues: CASSEYRGNEQFF. Using reference TRBV2 and TRBJ2-1 for the parts outside the CDR3, the full variable domain is EPEVTQTPSHQVTQMGQEVILRCVPISNHLYFYWYRQILGQKVEFLVSFYNNEISEKSEIFDDQFSVERPDGSNFTLKIRSTKLEDSAMYFCASSEYRGNEQFFGPGTRLTVL.

This chain uses TRBV5-1 with TRBJ2-7; no definite D call. V lost 4 bases to trimming and J lost 3 bases, with 17 bases between them. The CDR3 runs 15 residues. Germline CDR1 and CDR2: SGHRS and YFSETQ. The CDR3: CASSAGPASYYEQYF. The CDR3 nucleotides read TGCGCCAGCAGCGCAGGACCAGCGTCTTACTACGAGCAGTACTTC.

This chain links TRBV5-4 with TRBJ2-3; D is possibly TRBD1 (7 bases). Trimming pared 0 bases from V and 4 bases from J, leaving 15 bases between. CDR1 is SGHNT and CDR2 is YYREEE in the germline V gene (reference sequence). CDR3 size: 16 residues. Written as DNA, the CDR3 is TGTGCCAGCAGCTTGGTGGCAGGGGGGTCTGCAGATACGCAGTATTTT. Protein product: CASSLVAGGSADTQYF.

The V call is TRBV7-8, the J call TRBJ2-7; tentatively, D is TRBD2 (7 bases). Germline V lookup: CDR1 SGHVS, CDR2 FQNEAQ. Trimming stripped 7 bases from V and 3 bases from J, with 19 bases between. CDR3 length: 15 residues. The CDR3 DNA reads as TGTGCCAGCACCCTAAGGGGGAGGGCCTTCTACGAGCAGTACTTC. Amino acid sequence: CASTLRGRAFYEQYF.

The rearrangement uses TRBV18 and TRBJ2-7; 9 bases fit TRBD2. V dropped 3 bases and J dropped 2; count of bases not matched to a gene: 8. Germline V gene sequence: CDR1 KGHSH, CDR2 LQKENI. The length of the CDR3 is 16 residues. The CDR3 is CASSPPEIAGAYEQYF. CDR3 coding DNA: TGTGCCAGCTCACCCCCTGAGATAGCGGGAGCCTACGAGCAGTACTTC. Full variable domain (rest looked up from reference TRBV18 and TRBJ2-7): NAGVMQNPRHLVRRRGQEARLRCSPMKGHSHVYWYRQLPEEGLKFMVYLQKENIIDESGMPKERFSAEFPKEGPSILRIQQVVRGDSAAYFCASSPPEIAGAYEQYFGPGTRLTVT.

The chain employs TRBV7-2 and TRBJ1-4; D might be TRBD1 (6 bases). Trimming stripped 1 base from V and 3 bases from J, with 9 bases between. This CDR3 region has 15 residues. Germline lookup yields CDR1 SGHTA and CDR2 FQGNSA. The CDR3 is CASSLETGSNEKLFF. The CDR3, as DNA: TGTGCCAGCAGCTTAGAAACAGGGTCTAATGAAAAACTGTTTTTT.

This chain joins TRBV5-5 and TRBJ2-5; D gene uncertain. This CDR3 region has 14 residues. Germline-derived CDR1 and CDR2 are SGHKS and YYEKEE (reference sequence). The V end lost 2 bases, the J end lost 2 bases, and 10 bases lay between the germline ends. CDR3 sequence (DNA): TGTGCCAGCAGCTTCGCAGGCAGACAAGAGACCCAGTACTTC. This translates into CASSFAGRQETQYF.

The chain is built from TRBV27 and TRBJ1-1; 12 bases are shared with TRBD1. Germline CDR1 and CDR2: MNHEY and SMNVEV (reference sequence). The length of the CDR3 is 13 residues. V gave up 5 bases and J gave up 6 bases; unmatched junction bases: 1. The CDR3 loop reads CASSRDRGPEAFF. The CDR3, as DNA: TGTGCCAGCAGTAGGGACAGGGGGCCTGAAGCTTTCTTT.

The V gene is TRBV19, the J gene TRBJ2-3; a weak D match, TRBD2 (5 bases). The CDR3 is made up of 12 amino acids. Germline assignment: CDR1 LNHDA and CDR2 SQIVND (reference sequence). The ends were cut back, 7 bases at V and 2 bases at J, with 7 bases in the middle. CDR3 nucleotides: TGTGCCAGTAACGGGGTCACAGATACGCAGTATTTT. It is translated as CASNGVTDTQYF.

This chain links TRBV13 with TRBJ1-1, with no clear D. The germline V gene has CDR1 PRHDT and CDR2 FYEKMQ (reference sequence). V dropped 6 bases and J dropped 4 bases, with 15 bases sitting between them. The CDR3 is 14 residues long. For the CDR3, the DNA is TGTGCCAGCAGTCACCGGACTGGCGTCACTGAAGCTTTCTTT. It yields the protein CASSHRTGVTEAFF.

The V gene is TRBV10-2, the J gene TRBJ2-7; D remains ambiguous. V was cut by 2 bases and J by 13 bases, with 15 bases left in between. The CDR3 is made up of 12 amino acids. Germline V gives CDR1 WSHSY, CDR2 SAAADI. The CDR3 spells CASSENRAQSYF. CDR3 sequence (DNA): TGCGCCAGCAGTGAGAACCGGGCGCAATCCTACTTC.

The chain carries TRBV9 and TRBJ1-1; 8 bases are a match to TRBD1. The CDR3 has 14 amino acids. Germline V gives CDR1 SGDLS, CDR2 YYNGEE. J lost 4 bases, V lost 4 bases, and 6 bases had no gene match. The DNA for the CDR3 is TGTGCCAGCAGCCCACGGACAGGGCCCACTGAAGCTTTCTTT. Translation gives CASSPRTGPTEAFF.

The chain employs TRBV9 and TRBJ1-1; D unclear. CDR3 length: 13 residues. Germline V CDR1 and CDR2: SGDLS, YYNGEE. Trimming left V 4 bases short and J 3 bases short, with 10 bases between. DNA of the CDR3: TGTGCCAGCAGCCCTCGAATGGACACTGAAGCTTTCTTT. Protein product: CASSPRMDTEAFF.

The rearrangement uses TRBV7-2 and TRBJ2-7, with D perhaps being TRBD1 or TRBD2 (5 bases each). Germline loops: CDR1 SGHTA, CDR2 FQGNSA. The CDR3 runs to 15 residues. V shed 3 bases and J shed 1 base, with 13 bases lying between them. The CDR3 spells CASSFRDGRSYEQYF. The CDR3 bases are TGTGCCAGCAGCTTCCGGGACGGCCGTTCCTACGAGCAGTACTTC. The full variable domain, in which reference TRBV7-2 and TRBJ2-7 provide the parts outside the CDR3, is GAGVSQSPSNKVTEKGKDVELRCDPISGHTALYWYRQSLGQGLEFLIYFQGNSAPDKSGLPSDRFSAERTGGSVSTLTIQRTQQEDSAVYLCASSFRDGRSYEQYFGPGTRLTVT.

V and J are TRBV18 and TRBJ1-1; D possibly corresponds to TRBD1 (5 bases). V was pared by 4 bases and J by 0 bases, with 12 bases between. This CDR3 comprises 15 residues. Germline values: CDR1 KGHSH, CDR2 LQKENI. The CDR3 sequence is CASSHDGTVNTEAFF. The DNA for the CDR3 is TGTGCCAGCTCACACGACGGGACGGTGAACACTGAAGCTTTCTTT.

This clone came up once. The genes are TRBV10-3 and TRBJ2-1; no definite D call. Trimming stripped 7 bases from V and 6 bases from J, with 7 bases between. Germline lookup yields CDR1 ENHRY and CDR2 SYGVKD. There are 11 residues in the CDR3. CDR3 DNA sequence: TGTGCCATCACTTCCGGCAATGAGCAGTTCTTC. This translates into CAITSGNEQFF.

The chain is built from TRBV7-9 and TRBJ2-2, with D unresolved. Trimming left V 5 bases short and J 7 bases short, with 11 bases between. Germline V gene data show CDR1 as SEHNR and CDR2 as FQNEAQ (reference sequence). The CDR3 has 13 residues. CDR3 coding DNA: TGTGCCAGCAGCCGGATCTCAGGCGGGGAGCTGTTTTTT. It is translated as CASSRISGGELFF. Drawing the rest from reference TRBV7-9 and TRBJ2-2, the complete variable domain is DTGVSQNPRHKITKRGQNVTFRCDPISEHNRLYWYRQTLGQGPEFLTYFQNEAQLEKSRLLSDRFSAERPKGSFSTLEIQRTEQGDSAMYLCASSRISGGELFFGEGSRLTVL.

The chain has TRBV9 and TRBJ1-4; possibly TRBD1 for D (6 bases). The V gene's germline CDR1 is SGDLS and CDR2 YYNGEE. Trimming removed 4 bases at V and 7 bases at J, with 14 bases between. The CDR3 has 14 amino acids. This CDR3 reads CASSPAGAREKLFF. The CDR3 bases are TGTGCCAGCAGCCCTGCGGGGGCGCGTGAAAAACTGTTTTTT. The entire variable domain, with the rest obtained from reference TRBV9 and TRBJ1-4, is as follows: DSGVTQTPKHLITATGQRVTLRCSPRSGDLSVYWYQQSLDQGLQFLIQYYNGEERAKGNILERFSAQQFPDLHSELNLSSLELGDSALYFCASSPAGAREKLFFGSGTQLSVL.

The chain links TRBV7-2 to TRBJ2-1; TRBD2 agrees at 7 bases. J lost 4 bases, V lost 5 bases, and 17 bases had no gene match. The CDR3 length is 18 residues. The germline CDR1 and CDR2 sequences are SGHTA and FQGNSA. In DNA form, the CDR3 reads TGTGCCAGCAGCACGAGGGAGGGCCGCGGAGCGGGTTACAATGAGCAGTTCTTC. The encoded protein is CASSTREGRGAGYNEQFF.